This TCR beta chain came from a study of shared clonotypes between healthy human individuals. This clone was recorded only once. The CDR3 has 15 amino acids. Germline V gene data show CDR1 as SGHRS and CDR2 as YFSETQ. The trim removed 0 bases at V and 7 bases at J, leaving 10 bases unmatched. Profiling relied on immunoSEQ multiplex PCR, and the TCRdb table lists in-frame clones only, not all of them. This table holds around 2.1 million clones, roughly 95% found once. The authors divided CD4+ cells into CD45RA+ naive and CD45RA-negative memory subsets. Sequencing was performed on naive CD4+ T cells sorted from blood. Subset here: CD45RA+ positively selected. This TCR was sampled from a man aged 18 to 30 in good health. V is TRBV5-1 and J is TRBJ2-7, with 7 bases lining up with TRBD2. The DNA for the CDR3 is TGCGCCAGCAGCTTGGATCGGGGAGGGGTTGGGGAGCAGTACTTC. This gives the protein CASSLDRGGVGEQYF.